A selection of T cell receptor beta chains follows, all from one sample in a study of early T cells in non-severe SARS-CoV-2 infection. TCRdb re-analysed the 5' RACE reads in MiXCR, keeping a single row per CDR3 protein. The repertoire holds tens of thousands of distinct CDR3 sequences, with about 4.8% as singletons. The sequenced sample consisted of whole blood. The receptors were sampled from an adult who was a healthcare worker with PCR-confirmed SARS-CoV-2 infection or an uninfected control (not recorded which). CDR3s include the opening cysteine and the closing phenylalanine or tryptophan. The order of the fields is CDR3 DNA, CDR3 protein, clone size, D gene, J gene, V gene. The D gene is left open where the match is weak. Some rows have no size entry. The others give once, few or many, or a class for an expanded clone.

DNA: TGTGCCTGCGCACACTATAATTCACCCCTCCACTTT; CDR3: CACAHYNSPLHF; size: many; D: -; J: TRBJ1-6; V: TRBV6-2/TRBV6-3
DNA: TGTGCCAGCAGCTTTAAGGGGGCGGTGGCAGATACGCAGTATTTT; CDR3: CASSFKGAVADTQYF; size: -; D: TRBD1; J: TRBJ2-3; V: TRBV13
DNA: TGTGCCAGCAGTTACAGGGCTAGCGGGAGGAGAGATACGCAGTATTTT; CDR3: CASSYRASGRRDTQYF; size: -; D: TRBD2; J: TRBJ2-3; V: TRBV6-5
DNA: TGTGCCAGCAGTCCTCATTCACAGGCAGGGACCCCCACTGAAGCTTTCTTT; CDR3: CASSPHSQAGTPTEAFF; size: many; D: -; J: TRBJ1-1; V: TRBV3-1
DNA: TGTGCCAGCAGCCGACGGCCAGGGAAGAGGGCCGGGGAGCTGTTTTTT; CDR3: CASSRRPGKRAGELFF; size: many; D: -; J: TRBJ2-2; V: TRBV7-9
DNA: TGCGCCAGCAGCCATACTGGACAGGGCACTGAAGCTTTCTTT; CDR3: CASSHTGQGTEAFF; size: medium-sized; D: TRBD1; J: TRBJ1-1; V: TRBV4-1
DNA: TGTGCCAGCAGAACAGGGGGTGCTAATGAAAAACTGTTTTTT; CDR3: CASRTGGANEKLFF; size: -; D: TRBD1; J: TRBJ1-4; V: TRBV28
DNA: TGTGCCAGCAGTTATCACCGGGACTGGGCGAACACCGGGGAGCTGTTTTTT; CDR3: CASSYHRDWANTGELFF; size: many; D: -; J: TRBJ2-2; V: TRBV6-2/TRBV6-3
DNA: TGCGCCAGCAGCCAAGAGGGACCTACTAGCGGGAGGGCAGATACGCAGTATTTT; CDR3: CASSQEGPTSGRADTQYF; size: many; D: TRBD2; J: TRBJ2-3; V: TRBV4-1
DNA: TGTGCCAGCTCACCCTGGGACGGGAACACTGAAGCTTTCTTT; CDR3: CASSPWDGNTEAFF; size: -; D: -; J: TRBJ1-1; V: TRBV18
DNA: TGTGCCAGCTCACTCTCAAGAGATACGCAGTATTTT; CDR3: CASSLSRDTQYF; size: few; D: -; J: TRBJ2-3; V: TRBV18
DNA: TGTGCCAGCACCGGGATCTTCAATCAGCCCCAGCATTTT; CDR3: CASTGIFNQPQHF; size: medium-sized; D: -; J: TRBJ1-5; V: TRBV6-2/TRBV6-3
DNA: TGTGCCAGCAGCTTAGAACCCCTGGCGGGAGGGCCTGGCGAGCAGTACTTC; CDR3: CASSLEPLAGGPGEQYF; size: many; D: TRBD2; J: TRBJ2-7; V: TRBV13
DNA: TGTGCCAGCAGTGAAAGTCTCCTGGGGACCGGGGAGCTGTTTTTT; CDR3: CASSESLLGTGELFF; size: -; D: -; J: TRBJ2-2; V: TRBV2
DNA: TGTGCCAGCAGCTTAGGTGGGACAGAAGGAAACACCATATATTTT; CDR3: CASSLGGTEGNTIYF; size: -; D: TRBD1; J: TRBJ1-3; V: TRBV7-2
DNA: TGTGCCAGCAGTTACTCGAATACCGAGCAGTTCTTC; CDR3: CASSYSNTEQFF; size: many; D: -; J: TRBJ2-1; V: TRBV6-5
DNA: TGTGCCAGCAGTCCCGGGACAGGGGGCCAGCCCCAGCATTTT; CDR3: CASSPGTGGQPQHF; size: few; D: TRBD1; J: TRBJ1-5; V: TRBV27
DNA: TGTGCCAGCAGCCAAGGGGCAGGCGGGAGGAGCTCCTACGAGCAGTACTTC; CDR3: CASSQGAGGRSSYEQYF; size: many; D: TRBD2; J: TRBJ2-7; V: TRBV3-1
DNA: TGTGCCAGCAGTTACCGACAGTTCCAAGAGACCCAGTACTTC; CDR3: CASSYRQFQETQYF; size: many; D: -; J: TRBJ2-5; V: TRBV6-5
DNA: TGTGCCAGCAGCGTAGTTCCGAAGGAGGGTGAGCAGTTCTTC; CDR3: CASSVVPKEGEQFF; size: few; D: -; J: TRBJ2-1; V: TRBV9
DNA: TGCAGCGTTGTCGCAAGTAAAGAGACCCAGTACTTC; CDR3: CSVVASKETQYF; size: -; D: -; J: TRBJ2-5; V: TRBV29-1
DNA: TGTGCCACAGGACAGACTGAAAAACTGTTTTTT; CDR3: CATGQTEKLFF; size: many; D: -; J: TRBJ1-4; V: TRBV11-2
DNA: TGCGCCAGCAGTGACCCCAACGAGCAGTACTTC; CDR3: CASSDPNEQYF; size: -; D: -; J: TRBJ2-7; V: TRBV10-2
DNA: TGTGCCAGCAGCTTAGTCTCCGGACAGTTCTACAATGAGCAGTTCTTC; CDR3: CASSLVSGQFYNEQFF; size: many; D: -; J: TRBJ2-1; V: TRBV11-2
DNA: TGTGCCAGCAGTCCCGGGACAGGGGGATACTATGGCTACACCTTC; CDR3: CASSPGTGGYYGYTF; size: many; D: TRBD1; J: TRBJ1-2; V: TRBV27
DNA: TGTGCCAGCAGCCCCTTCGGGACAGGGTATGTGAATGAGCAGTTCTTC; CDR3: CASSPFGTGYVNEQFF; size: few; D: TRBD1; J: TRBJ2-1; V: TRBV5-5
DNA: TGTGCCAGCAGCCTCTTGACTAGTAAGTCGGTCGAGCAGTACTTC; CDR3: CASSLLTSKSVEQYF; size: -; D: -; J: TRBJ2-7; V: TRBV11-2
DNA: TGTGCCAGCAGGGGGACAGGGAAAGGTCAGCCCCAGCATTTT; CDR3: CASRGTGKGQPQHF; size: many; D: TRBD1; J: TRBJ1-5; V: TRBV27
DNA: TGTGCCGTCGGAGGGGTTGAAAACACCATATATTTT; CDR3: CAVGGVENTIYF; size: many; D: -; J: TRBJ1-3; V: TRBV11-3
DNA: TGTGCCAGCAGCCGACCCCCGGGACAGGGAAGAGGCAATGAGCAGTTCTTC; CDR3: CASSRPPGQGRGNEQFF; size: many; D: TRBD1; J: TRBJ2-1; V: TRBV6-6
DNA: TGCAGTGCTCGCCGCTTTGAGGGGATACAAGAGACCCAGTACTTC; CDR3: CSARRFEGIQETQYF; size: many; D: -; J: TRBJ2-5; V: TRBV20-1
DNA: TGTGCCAGCAGCTTGAATTTTGGACAGACCCCTTACGAGCAGTACTTC; CDR3: CASSLNFGQTPYEQYF; size: many; D: -; J: TRBJ2-7; V: TRBV7-9
DNA: TGTGCCAGCAGTGACCGGACTAGCCGAAGGTCAGATACGCAGTATTTT; CDR3: CASSDRTSRRSDTQYF; size: many; D: TRBD2; J: TRBJ2-3; V: TRBV27
DNA: TGTGCCAGCAGTTTGAAGGGCAGAGCTGAAGCTTTCTTT; CDR3: CASSLKGRAEAFF; size: many; D: -; J: TRBJ1-1; V: TRBV28
DNA: TGTGCCAGCAGTGTCCGACAGGGATTTAACACCGGGGAGCTGTTTTTT; CDR3: CASSVRQGFNTGELFF; size: many; D: TRBD1; J: TRBJ2-2; V: TRBV6-2/TRBV6-3
DNA: TGCGGTGCTGACCCGGGGGGTTGGGGCTACACCTTC; CDR3: CGADPGGWGYTF; size: many; D: -; J: TRBJ1-2; V: TRBV20-1
DNA: TGTGCCAGCAGCCTGACAGGGGGCTGGAATCAGCCCCAGCATTTT; CDR3: CASSLTGGWNQPQHF; size: many; D: TRBD1; J: TRBJ1-5; V: TRBV5-6
DNA: TGTGCCAGCAGCTCCACGGACGGATACTCCTACGAGCAGTACTTC; CDR3: CASSSTDGYSYEQYF; size: many; D: -; J: TRBJ2-7; V: TRBV7-2
DNA: TGTGCCACCAGCAGAGATCCGCTAGCGGTCAGCTCCTACAATGAGCAGTTCTTC; CDR3: CATSRDPLAVSSYNEQFF; size: many; D: TRBD2; J: TRBJ2-1; V: TRBV15
DNA: TGTGCCAGCAGTTATAGTGGCAGCATCTATGGCTACACCTTC; CDR3: CASSYSGSIYGYTF; size: few; D: -; J: TRBJ1-2; V: TRBV6-2/TRBV6-3
DNA: TGCAGTACCAACCGGGGCGGTAGAGAGACCCAGTACTTC; CDR3: CSTNRGGRETQYF; size: few; D: -; J: TRBJ2-5; V: TRBV20-1
DNA: TGCAGCGTTAGCCCAGGGGGCCACACTGAAGCTTTCTTT; CDR3: CSVSPGGHTEAFF; size: -; D: TRBD1; J: TRBJ1-1; V: TRBV29-1